The clone carrying this T cell receptor (beta chain) was picked up many times. Its target is not known. The CDR3 runs 13 residues. Trimming stripped 3 bases from V and 9 bases from J, with 12 bases between. CDR1 is SGHTA and CDR2 is FQGNSA in the germline V gene. Preparation of the TCRbeta library involved a method that used unique molecular identifiers. TCRdb ran MiXCR on the PCR reads and lists one entry per CDR3 protein. The table lists about 170,000 distinct CDR3 sequences, around 10% of them singletons, with approximately 13% in the top ten. This sample was taken from a study of T-cell reconstitution after alpha-beta-depleted transplantation in children. Overall study results and limits: Newly produced T cells mostly accounted for T-cell counts and diversity one year post-transplant. Reportedly, alpha-beta T cells present about two months post-transplant originated from several hundred expanded clones of graft origin.

The sequencing here drew on PBMCs, taken before TCRalphabeta/CD19-depleted stem cell transplant. The source of this sequence is a boy younger than 10 with acute myeloid leukemia, due to receive a stem cell transplant. The chain employs TRBV7-2 and TRBJ2-1; unclear D gene. CDR3 sequence reads: CASSFRLDGEQFF. The CDR3 DNA reads as TGTGCCAGCAGCTTTAGACTGGATGGTGAGCAGTTCTTC.